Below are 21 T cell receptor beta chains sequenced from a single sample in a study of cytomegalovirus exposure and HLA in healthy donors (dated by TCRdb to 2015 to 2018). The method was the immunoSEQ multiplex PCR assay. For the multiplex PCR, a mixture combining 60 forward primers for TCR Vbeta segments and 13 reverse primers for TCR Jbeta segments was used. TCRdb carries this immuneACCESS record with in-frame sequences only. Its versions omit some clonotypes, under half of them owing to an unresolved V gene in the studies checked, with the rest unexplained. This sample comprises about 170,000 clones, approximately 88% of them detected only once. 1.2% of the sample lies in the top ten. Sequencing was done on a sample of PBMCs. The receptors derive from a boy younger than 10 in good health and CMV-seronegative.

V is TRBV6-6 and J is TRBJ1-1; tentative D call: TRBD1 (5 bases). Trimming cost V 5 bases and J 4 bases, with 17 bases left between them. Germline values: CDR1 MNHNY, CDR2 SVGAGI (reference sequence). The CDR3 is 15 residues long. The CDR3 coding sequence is TGTGCCAGCAGTACAACAGGCCTTCCGAGCACTGAAGCTTTCTTT. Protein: CASSTTGLPSTEAFF.

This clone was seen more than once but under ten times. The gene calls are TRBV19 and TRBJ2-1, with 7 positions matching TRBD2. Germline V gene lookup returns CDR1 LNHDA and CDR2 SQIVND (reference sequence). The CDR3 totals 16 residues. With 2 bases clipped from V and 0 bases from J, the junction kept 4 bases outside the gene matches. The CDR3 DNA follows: TGTGCCAGTAGTATACTGGCTAGCGGCTCCTACAATGAGCAGTTCTTC. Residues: CASSILASGSYNEQFF.

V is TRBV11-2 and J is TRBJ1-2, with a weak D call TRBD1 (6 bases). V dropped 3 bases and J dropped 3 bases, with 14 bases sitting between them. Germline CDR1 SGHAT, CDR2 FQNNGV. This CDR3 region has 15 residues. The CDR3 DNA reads TGTGCCAGCAGCTTGCTGAGGGCAGGGGACTATGGCTACACCTTC. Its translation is CASSLLRAGDYGYTF.

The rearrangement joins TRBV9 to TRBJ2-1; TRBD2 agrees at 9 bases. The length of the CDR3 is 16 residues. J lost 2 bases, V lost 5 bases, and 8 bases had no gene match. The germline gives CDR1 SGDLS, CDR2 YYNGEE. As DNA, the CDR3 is TGTGCCAGCAGTGAGTTCGCGGGGGGGCCCTACAATGAGCAGTTCTTC. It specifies CASSEFAGGPYNEQFF.

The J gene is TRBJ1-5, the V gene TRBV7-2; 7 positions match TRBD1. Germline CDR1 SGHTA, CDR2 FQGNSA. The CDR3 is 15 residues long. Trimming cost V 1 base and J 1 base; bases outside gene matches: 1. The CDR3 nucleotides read TGTGCCAGCAGCTTAGAGGGACAGAGCAATCAGCCCCAGCATTTT. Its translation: CASSLEGQSNQPQHF.

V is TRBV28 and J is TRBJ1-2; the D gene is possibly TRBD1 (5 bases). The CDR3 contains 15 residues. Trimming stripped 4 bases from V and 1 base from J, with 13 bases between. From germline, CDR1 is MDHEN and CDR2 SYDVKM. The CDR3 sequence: CASSSGGLLNYGYTF. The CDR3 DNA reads TGTGCCAGCAGTTCCGGGGGATTACTTAACTATGGCTACACCTTC.

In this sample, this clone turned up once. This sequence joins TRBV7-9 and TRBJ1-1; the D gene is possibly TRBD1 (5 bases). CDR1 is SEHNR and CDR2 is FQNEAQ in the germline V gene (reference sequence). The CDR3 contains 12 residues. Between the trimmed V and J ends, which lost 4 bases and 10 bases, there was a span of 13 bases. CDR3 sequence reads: CASSSPGVGAFF. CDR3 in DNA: TGTGCCAGCAGCTCACCGGGGGTGGGAGCTTTCTTT.

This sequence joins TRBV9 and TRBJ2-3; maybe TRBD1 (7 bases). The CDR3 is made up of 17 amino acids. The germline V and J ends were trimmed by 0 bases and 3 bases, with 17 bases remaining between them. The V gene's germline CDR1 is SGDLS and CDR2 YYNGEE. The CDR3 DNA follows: TGTGCCAGCAGCGTAGGTGCAGGGGGGATTAGAACAGATACGCAGTATTTT. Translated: CASSVGAGGIRTDTQYF.

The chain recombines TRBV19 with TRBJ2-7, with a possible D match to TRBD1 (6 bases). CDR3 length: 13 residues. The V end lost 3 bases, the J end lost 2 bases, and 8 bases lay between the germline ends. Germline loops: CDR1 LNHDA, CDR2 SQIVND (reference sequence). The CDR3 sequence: CASSIDRTYEQYF. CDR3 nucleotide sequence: TGTGCCAGTAGTATCGACAGGACCTACGAGCAGTACTTC.

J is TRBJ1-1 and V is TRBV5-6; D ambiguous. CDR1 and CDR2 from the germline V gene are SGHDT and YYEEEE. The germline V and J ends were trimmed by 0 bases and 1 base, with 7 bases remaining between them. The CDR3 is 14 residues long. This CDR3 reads CASSLATENTEAFF. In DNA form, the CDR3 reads TGTGCCAGCAGCTTGGCTACAGAGAACACTGAAGCTTTCTTT.

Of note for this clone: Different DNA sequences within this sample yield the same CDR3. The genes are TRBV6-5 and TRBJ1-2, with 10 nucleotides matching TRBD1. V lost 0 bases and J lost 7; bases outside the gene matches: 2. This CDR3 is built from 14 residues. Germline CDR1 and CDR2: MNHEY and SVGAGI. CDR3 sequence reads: CASSYSGQGSGYTF. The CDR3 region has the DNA TGTGCCAGCAGTTACTCGGGACAGGGGAGTGGCTACACCTTC.

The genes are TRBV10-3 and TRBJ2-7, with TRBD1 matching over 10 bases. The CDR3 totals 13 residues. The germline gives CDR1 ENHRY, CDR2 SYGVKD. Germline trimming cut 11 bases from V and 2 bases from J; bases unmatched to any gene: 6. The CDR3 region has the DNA TGTGCCTCCGGGGGACAGGGGCCCTACGAGCAGTACTTC. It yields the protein CASGGQGPYEQYF.

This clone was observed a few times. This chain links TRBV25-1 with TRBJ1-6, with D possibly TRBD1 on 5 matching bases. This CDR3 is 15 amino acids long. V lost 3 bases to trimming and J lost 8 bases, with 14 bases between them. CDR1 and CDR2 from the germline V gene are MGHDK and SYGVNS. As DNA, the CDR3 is TGTGCCAGCAGTGATGGACGGACAATTTATTCACCCCTCCACTTT. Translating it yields CASSDGRTIYSPLHF.

This CDR3 is CASRTTGGEGSLHF. DNA for the CDR3: TGTGCCAGCAGGACGACAGGGGGCGAGGGGTCCCTCCACTTT. J is TRBJ1-6 and V is TRBV2; the match to TRBD1 covers 10 bases. Germline V lookup: CDR1 SNHLY, CDR2 FYNNEI. V was clipped by 6 bases and J by 14 bases; unmatched bases: 10. This CDR3 is 14 amino acids long.

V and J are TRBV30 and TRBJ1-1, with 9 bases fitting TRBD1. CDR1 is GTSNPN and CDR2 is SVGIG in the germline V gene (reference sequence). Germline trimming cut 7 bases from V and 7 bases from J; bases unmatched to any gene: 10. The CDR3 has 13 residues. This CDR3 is CAFYTTGGNEAFF. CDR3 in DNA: TGTGCCTTTTACACGACAGGGGGGAATGAAGCTTTCTTT.

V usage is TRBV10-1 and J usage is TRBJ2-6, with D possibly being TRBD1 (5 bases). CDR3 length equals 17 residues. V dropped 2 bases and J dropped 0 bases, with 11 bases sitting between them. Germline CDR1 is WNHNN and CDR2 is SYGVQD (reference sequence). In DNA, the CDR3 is TGCGCCAGCAGTGAGGACAGATTGAGCTCTGGGGCCAACGTCCTGACTTTC. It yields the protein CASSEDRLSSGANVLTF.

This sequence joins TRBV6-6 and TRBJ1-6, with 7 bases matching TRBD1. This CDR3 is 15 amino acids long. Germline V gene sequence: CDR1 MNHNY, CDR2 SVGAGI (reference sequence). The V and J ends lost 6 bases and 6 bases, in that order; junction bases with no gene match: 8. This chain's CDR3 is CASRTPGQSNSPLHF. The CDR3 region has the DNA TGTGCCAGCAGAACTCCGGGACAGAGTAATTCACCCCTCCACTTT.

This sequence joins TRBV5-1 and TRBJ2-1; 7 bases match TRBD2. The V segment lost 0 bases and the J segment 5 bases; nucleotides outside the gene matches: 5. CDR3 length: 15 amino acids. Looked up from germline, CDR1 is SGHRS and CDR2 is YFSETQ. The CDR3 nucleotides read TGCGCCAGCAGCTTGGCGGGACTATACAACAATGAGCAGTTCTTC. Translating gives CASSLAGLYNNEQFF.

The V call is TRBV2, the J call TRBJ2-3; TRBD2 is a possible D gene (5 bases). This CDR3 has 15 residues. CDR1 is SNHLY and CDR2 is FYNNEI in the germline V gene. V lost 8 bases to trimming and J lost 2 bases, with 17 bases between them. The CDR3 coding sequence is TGTGCCAGCTCTTTGGAGGACGGAGTCACAGATACGCAGTATTTT. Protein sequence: CASSLEDGVTDTQYF.

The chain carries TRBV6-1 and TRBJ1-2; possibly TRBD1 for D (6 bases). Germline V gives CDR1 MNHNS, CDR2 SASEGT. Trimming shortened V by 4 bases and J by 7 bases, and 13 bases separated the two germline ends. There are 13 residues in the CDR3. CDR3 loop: CASSAGGAGGYTF. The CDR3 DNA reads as TGTGCCAGCAGTGCTGGGGGCGCAGGTGGCTACACCTTC.

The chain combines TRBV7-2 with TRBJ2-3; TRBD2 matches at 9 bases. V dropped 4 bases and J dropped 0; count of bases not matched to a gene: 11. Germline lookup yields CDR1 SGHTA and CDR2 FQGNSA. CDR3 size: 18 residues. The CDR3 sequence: CASSSRSLAGLSTDTQYF. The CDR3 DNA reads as TGTGCCAGCAGCTCCCGTTCCCTAGCGGGACTAAGCACAGATACGCAGTATTTT. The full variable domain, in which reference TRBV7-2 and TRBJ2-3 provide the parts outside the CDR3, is GAGVSQSPSNKVTEKGKDVELRCDPISGHTALYWYRQSLGQGLEFLIYFQGNSAPDKSGLPSDRFSAERTGGSVSTLTIQRTQQEDSAVYLCASSSRSLAGLSTDTQYFGPGTRLTVL.